A single sample gave rise to the 9 T cell receptor beta chains below, sequenced in a study of cytomegalovirus exposure and HLA in healthy donors. The table came from immunoSEQ multiplex PCR; TCRdb's copy has only in-frame clones and leaves some out. The repertoire holds 120,000 or so clones, with around 90% as singletons. The material sequenced was PBMCs. These receptors all stem from a woman younger than 30 in good health and CMV-seronegative.

The genes are TRBV2 and TRBJ1-4, with D perhaps TRBD1 (5 bases). V was shortened by 6 bases and J by 4 bases, with 9 bases between the two germline ends. The germline V gene has CDR1 SNHLY and CDR2 FYNNEI. The CDR3 runs 13 residues. CDR3 DNA sequence: TGTGCCAGCAGGAGGGGAGGTAATGAAAAACTGTTTTTT. It yields the protein CASRRGGNEKLFF.

This clone was recorded only once. The CDR3 DNA reads as TGTGCCAGCAGCCGGGACAGGAACACAGATACGCAGTATTTT. Encoded protein: CASSRDRNTDTQYF. The chain carries TRBV6-1 and TRBJ2-3, with 8 bases matching TRBD1. Germline CDR1 reads MNHNS; CDR2 reads SASEGT. V was pared by 6 bases and J by 2 bases, with 4 bases of the junction left unmatched. The length of the CDR3 is 14 residues.

The gene calls are TRBV7-8 and TRBJ2-2; tentatively, D is TRBD2 (6 bases). V was cut by 5 bases and J by 0 bases, with 10 bases left in between. This CDR3 has 15 amino acids. The V gene's germline CDR1 is SGHVS and CDR2 FQNEAQ. CDR3 bases: TGTGCCAGCAGCCCGCGGGGTACGAACACCGGGGAGCTGTTTTTT. It yields the protein CASSPRGTNTGELFF.

CDR3 bases: TGTGCCAGCAGTGGGGGAGCATCTGGGGCCAACGTCCTGACTTTC. Translated, it gives CASSGGASGANVLTF. V and J are TRBV25-1 and TRBJ2-6, with D possibly TRBD2 on 5 matching bases. V was shortened by 4 bases and J by 1 base, with 8 bases between the two germline ends. This CDR3 spans 15 amino acids. Germline V CDR1 and CDR2: MGHDK, SYGVNS.

This chain links TRBV6-5 with TRBJ1-5; D remains unclear. CDR3 length: 14 residues. CDR1 and CDR2 from the germline V gene are MNHEY and SVGAGI. V lost 0 bases, J lost 6 bases, and 9 bases lay in between. The CDR3 DNA is TGTGCCAGCAGTTACTCGCGGTCCGTTCAGCCCCAGCATTTT. Its protein product is CASSYSRSVQPQHF.

This clone was observed once. The chain is built from TRBV7-3 and TRBJ2-7; TRBD2 aligns across 7 bases. Germline V lookup: CDR1 SGHTA, CDR2 FQGTGA. Germline trimming cut 2 bases from V and 6 bases from J; bases unmatched to any gene: 7. This CDR3 region has 14 residues. The DNA for the CDR3 is TGTGCCAGCAGCTTACCGGGAGGAGGAATCGAGCAGTACTTC. This sequence encodes CASSLPGGGIEQYF.

The gene calls are TRBV18 and TRBJ1-2; no clear D. This CDR3 is 13 amino acids long. Germline V gene lookup returns CDR1 KGHSH and CDR2 LQKENI. Between the trimmed V and J ends, which lost 4 bases and 0 bases, there was a span of 6 bases. CDR3 nucleotide sequence: TGTGCCAGCTCACAAGAGACTAACTATGGCTACACCTTC. This translates into CASSQETNYGYTF.

The CDR3: CASSPGDTEAFF. The CDR3 DNA is TGCGCCAGCAGCCCCGGGGACACTGAAGCTTTCTTT. V gene TRBV10-1 combines with J gene TRBJ1-1; D call uncertain. Germline CDR1 is WNHNN and CDR2 is SYGVQD (reference sequence). Trimming removed 6 bases at V and 3 bases at J, with 8 bases between. The CDR3 covers 12 residues.

The chain has TRBV6-1 and TRBJ2-1; possibly TRBD2 for D (7 bases). CDR3 size: 16 residues. Trimming pared 4 bases from V and 5 bases from J, leaving 18 bases between. CDR1 MNHNS and CDR2 SASEGT come from the germline V gene. The CDR3 sequence is CASSGHQGRGHNEQFF. DNA of the CDR3: TGTGCCAGCAGTGGTCATCAGGGGAGGGGCCACAATGAGCAGTTCTTC.